One and the same sample provided the 15 T cell receptor beta chains below, sequenced in a study of identical twins. One entry per CDR3 protein, called by TCRdb with MiXCR from the 5' RACE reads. Altogether under 900,000 distinct CDR3 sequences are present, about 20% being singletons, with the ten largest covering around 12%. The same sample was also studied in work on T cells expressing NK-cell markers.

The sequenced sample consisted of PBMCs. All receptors come from a woman in her late teens or twenties in good health.

This clonotype was counted only a few times. The rearrangement uses TRBV6-2 or TRBV6-3 and TRBJ2-7; 7 positions match TRBD2. Germline-derived CDR1 and CDR2 are MNHEY and SVGEGT. The CDR3 length is 14 residues. After removal of 8 bases from V and 1 base from J, the junction contained 8 bases not matched to a gene. The CDR3 nucleotides are TGTGCCAGCTCCGGGGGAGGGCGGTCCTACGAGCAGTACTTC. It is translated as CASSGGGRSYEQYF.

J is TRBJ1-4 and V is TRBV5-1; D unclear. The CDR3 loop spans 15 amino acids. Trimming left V 0 bases short and J 5 bases short, with 11 bases between. Germline lookup yields CDR1 SGHRS and CDR2 YFSETQ. In DNA form, the CDR3 reads TGCGCCAGCAGCTTGGCGGCCCTGGCGAATGAAAAACTGTTTTTT. Translating gives CASSLAALANEKLFF.

This clonotype was seen a few times. This chain joins TRBV29-1 and TRBJ2-7, with 7 positions matching TRBD1. The V gene's germline CDR1 is SQVTM and CDR2 ANQGSEA. The CDR3 extends over 12 amino acids. Trimming cost V 4 bases and J 2 bases; bases outside gene matches: 2. The CDR3: CSVADRAYEQYF. In DNA, the CDR3 is TGCAGCGTTGCCGACAGGGCCTACGAGCAGTACTTC.

The V gene is TRBV24-1, the J gene TRBJ1-5; D perhaps matches TRBD1 (5 bases). This CDR3 is built from 14 residues. V was shortened by 2 bases and J by 5 bases, with 9 bases between the two germline ends. Germline V gene lookup returns CDR1 KGHDR and CDR2 SFDVKD. CDR3 sequence (DNA): TGTGCCACCAGTGATTCGCAGGGTCATCAGCCCCAGCATTTT. This sequence encodes CATSDSQGHQPQHF.

This clonotype was counted a few times. The rearrangement joins TRBV6-2 or TRBV6-3 to TRBJ2-2, with D unresolved. The length of the CDR3 is 15 residues. The germline V and J ends were trimmed by 2 bases and 1 base, with 8 bases remaining between them. The germline gives CDR1 MNHEY, CDR2 SVGEGT. The CDR3 coding sequence is TGTGCCAGCAGTTACCACCCTGGGAACACCGGGGAGCTGTTTTTT. Its translation: CASSYHPGNTGELFF.

This chain links TRBV20-1 with TRBJ2-3; the D is unclear. Germline CDR1 DFQATT, CDR2 SNEGSKA (reference sequence). The CDR3 extends over 12 amino acids. Trimming took off 3 bases at V and 4 bases at J, with 8 bases between the two ends. CDR3: CSARTPPDTQYF. CDR3 bases: TGCAGTGCTAGGACCCCCCCAGATACGCAGTATTTT.

This sequence joins TRBV5-6 and TRBJ1-2; possible D gene TRBD1, 5 bases. This CDR3 is 15 amino acids long. Trimming cost V 4 bases and J 4 bases, with 17 bases left between them. Germline V CDR1 and CDR2: SGHDT, YYEEEE. The CDR3 here is CASSPYWGYGYGYTF. In DNA, the CDR3 is TGTGCCAGCAGCCCGTACTGGGGCTATGGCTATGGCTACACCTTC.

This clonotype was seen at least ten times. The V and J genes are TRBV6-6 and TRBJ2-4; 7 bases line up with TRBD2. This CDR3 spans 10 amino acids. With 8 bases clipped from V and 8 bases from J, the junction kept 0 bases outside the gene matches. Germline CDR1 MNHNY, CDR2 SVGAGI (reference sequence). CDR3 protein: CASRGDIQYF. For the CDR3, the DNA is TGTGCCAGCCGGGGGGACATTCAGTACTTC.

As DNA, the CDR3 is TGCAGCGTCTCCGGGACAGGGGGCTTGGAGACCCAGTACTTC. Protein: CSVSGTGGLETQYF. V is TRBV29-1 and J is TRBJ2-5; 12 bases are a match to TRBD1. Germline V gene data show CDR1 as SQVTM and CDR2 as ANQGSEA. J lost 5 bases, V lost 6 bases, and 7 bases had no gene match. The CDR3 extends over 14 amino acids.

This clonotype has just a few counts. CDR3 region: CASSLWGRQETQYF. The CDR3 DNA reads as TGTGCCAGCAGTTTATGGGGACGACAAGAGACCCAGTACTTC. The chain uses TRBV27 and TRBJ2-5, with D perhaps being TRBD1 or TRBD2 (5 bases each). The V gene lost 1 base and the J gene lost 2 bases, with 8 bases spanning the gap. Germline values: CDR1 MNHEY, CDR2 SMNVEV (reference sequence). The CDR3 has 14 residues.

This clonotype was recorded a few times. This chain joins TRBV15 and TRBJ2-1; D is ambiguous. V was clipped by 0 bases and J by 7 bases, with 13 bases between them. The CDR3 extends over 15 amino acids. The germline V gene encodes CDR1 LNHNV and CDR2 YYDKDF (reference sequence). CDR3 loop: CATSREGLGMNEQFF. As DNA, the CDR3 is TGTGCCACCAGCAGAGAAGGGCTGGGGATGAATGAGCAGTTCTTC.

This chain connects TRBV5-1 to TRBJ2-3; a possible D gene is TRBD1 (5 bases). Germline V gene data show CDR1 as SGHRS and CDR2 as YFSETQ. V lost 0 bases and J lost 7, with 9 bases in between. CDR3 length equals 13 residues. The chain's CDR3 is CASSLGRAYTQYF. CDR3 coding DNA: TGCGCCAGCAGCTTGGGCAGGGCTTATACGCAGTATTTT.

This clonotype was seen a handful of times. The CDR3 is CAIISEGNEQFF. CDR3 nucleotide sequence: TGTGCCATCATTAGTGAGGGCAATGAGCAGTTCTTC. This chain uses TRBV2 with TRBJ2-1; D possibly corresponds to TRBD2 (5 bases). Germline CDR1 reads SNHLY; CDR2 reads FYNNEI. The ends were cut back, 10 bases at V and 6 bases at J, with 13 bases in the middle. CDR3 length equals 12 residues.

CDR3 nucleotides: TGCGCCAGCAGCCCGGCCAGTCTAGCGGCAAAGCAGTTCTTC. This translates into CASSPASLAAKQFF. The chain has TRBV5-1 and TRBJ2-1, with 7 bases identical to TRBD2. CDR3 length: 14 amino acids. The germline V gene has CDR1 SGHRS and CDR2 YFSETQ. The ends lost 4 bases at V and 11 bases at J; junction bases unmatched: 12.

The V gene is TRBV20-1, the J gene TRBJ2-7; 13 bases are a match to TRBD2. V shed 0 bases and J 1 base; nucleotides not matched to a gene: 9. CDR3 size: 18 residues. CDR1 and CDR2 from the germline V gene are DFQATT and SNEGSKA (reference sequence). The CDR3 loop reads CSARDLGLAGAGSYEQYF. CDR3 bases: TGCAGTGCTAGAGATCTTGGACTAGCGGGAGCCGGGTCCTACGAGCAGTACTTC.